Listed here are 17 T cell receptor beta chains from one sample, sequenced in a study of OX40 agonist ivuxolimab in advanced cancers. TCRdb's copy holds only in-frame clones and misses some; the assay was immunoSEQ multiplex PCR. The table has some 75,000 clones, over 75% seen once. Specimen: CD4+ or CD8+ T cells sorted from blood, collected in a trial of the OX40 agonist ivuxolimab. The source of these receptors is an adult with an advanced solid tumor such as melanoma, head and neck, liver or kidney cancer.

This chain's CDR3 is CASNGGSTDTQYF. The CDR3 nucleotides read TGTGCCAGCAACGGCGGCAGCACAGATACGCAGTATTTT. The chain couples TRBV28 to TRBJ2-3; D unclear. This CDR3 comprises 13 residues. Between the trimmed V and J ends, which lost 7 bases and 0 bases, there was a span of 8 bases. CDR1 MDHEN and CDR2 SYDVKM come from the germline V gene.

The rearrangement links TRBV13 to TRBJ2-6, with TRBD1 matching over 12 bases. Per germline, CDR1 PRHDT and CDR2 FYEKMQ (reference sequence). V shed 5 bases, J shed 2 bases, and the junction held 4 bases outside the gene matches. There are 17 residues in the CDR3. In DNA, the CDR3 is TGTGCCAGCAGCCCGGGACAGGGGGCGCCTGGGGCCAACGTCCTGACTTTC. It specifies CASSPGQGAPGANVLTF. Supplemented by reference TRBV13 and TRBJ2-6, the full variable domain reads AAGVIQSPRHLIKEKRETATLKCYPIPRHDTVYWYQQGPGQDPQFLISFYEKMQSDKGSIPDRFSAQQFSDYHSELNMSSLELGDSALYFCASSPGQGAPGANVLTFGAGSRLTVL.

The chain recombines TRBV18 with TRBJ2-1; TRBD2 aligns across 12 bases. This CDR3 is built from 15 residues. CDR1 is KGHSH, CDR2 LQKENI, per germline. The trim removed 3 bases at V and 4 bases at J, leaving 1 base unmatched. CDR3 sequence (DNA): TGTGCCAGCTCACCGACTAGCGGGAGTTACAATGAGCAGTTCTTC. It specifies CASSPTSGSYNEQFF. Complete variable domain (other parts from reference TRBV18 and TRBJ2-1): NAGVMQNPRHLVRRRGQEARLRCSPMKGHSHVYWYRQLPEEGLKFMVYLQKENIIDESGMPKERFSAEFPKEGPSILRIQQVVRGDSAAYFCASSPTSGSYNEQFFGPGTRLTVL.

This clone was seen only a few times. This chain joins TRBV5-1 and TRBJ2-2; no definite D call. The V and J ends lost 0 bases and 4 bases respectively, with 7 bases between them. The CDR3 is 14 amino acids. The germline V gene encodes CDR1 SGHRS and CDR2 YFSETQ. CDR3 region: CASSLEPSTGELFF. CDR3 nucleotide sequence: TGCGCCAGCAGCTTGGAACCAAGCACCGGGGAGCTGTTTTTT.

The V and J genes are TRBV30 and TRBJ1-2; D is undetermined. The CDR3 consists of 13 residues. The V end was cut by 2 bases, the J end by 6 bases, with 13 bases between. The germline V gene has CDR1 GTSNPN and CDR2 SVGIG (reference sequence). In DNA, the CDR3 is TGTGCCTGGAGTTCCCGGGTCGACGATGGCTACACCTTC. Amino acids: CAWSSRVDDGYTF.

This clone was seen just once. The chain recombines TRBV5-1 with TRBJ1-1; 10 bases agree with TRBD1. J was trimmed by 0 bases and V by 5 bases; bases with no gene match: 7. There are 16 residues in the CDR3. The V gene's germline CDR1 is SGHRS and CDR2 YFSETQ. The CDR3 region has the DNA TGCGCCAGCAGAAAGACAGGGGGCGACCTGAACACTGAAGCTTTCTTT. Its protein is CASRKTGGDLNTEAFF.

This clone appeared a single time. The rearrangement joins TRBV27 to TRBJ2-3; D not certain. This CDR3 region has 15 residues. The V gene lost 5 bases and the J gene lost 0 bases, with 12 bases spanning the gap. Germline CDR1 reads MNHEY; CDR2 reads SMNVEV (reference sequence). The CDR3 sequence: CASSPQLQSTDTQYF. CDR3 in DNA: TGTGCCAGCAGTCCCCAACTACAAAGCACAGATACGCAGTATTTT.

This clone was detected only once. The chain joins TRBV5-4 to TRBJ2-5; D tentatively reads TRBD1 or TRBD2 (5 bases each). Germline lookup yields CDR1 SGHNT and CDR2 YYREEE (reference sequence). The CDR3 is made up of 14 amino acids. Trimming left V 0 bases short and J 1 base short, with 7 bases between. CDR3 DNA: TGTGCCAGCAGCTTGGCTGGGACCCAAGAGACCCAGTACTTC. Translating it yields CASSLAGTQETQYF.

This chain connects TRBV30 to TRBJ2-7; D gene unclear. The germline V and J ends were trimmed by 2 bases and 2 bases, with 13 bases remaining between them. Per germline, CDR1 GTSNPN and CDR2 SVGIG (reference sequence). CDR3 length equals 14 residues. The CDR3 DNA reads TGTGCCTGGAGTCCCGAAACAGCAACCTACGAGCAGTACTTC. Translated, it gives CAWSPETATYEQYF.

This sequence joins TRBV28 and TRBJ1-3; no clear D. Trimming took off 2 bases at V and 0 bases at J, with 8 bases between the two ends. Germline CDR1 and CDR2: MDHEN and SYDVKM. The CDR3 runs 15 residues. The CDR3 sequence is CASSLQAYSGNTIYF. The CDR3 nucleotides are TGTGCCAGCAGTTTACAGGCCTACTCTGGAAACACCATATATTTT. Looking up the rest from reference TRBV28 and TRBJ1-3 gives the full variable domain: DVKVTQSSRYLVKRTGEKVFLECVQDMDHENMFWYRQDPGLGLRLIYFSYDVKMKEKGDIPEGYSVSREKKERFSLILESASTNQTSMYLCASSLQAYSGNTIYFGEGSWLTVV.

Only one count was recorded for this clone. The chain links TRBV7-2 to TRBJ1-3; D not resolved. The V end lost 1 base, the J end lost 0 bases, and 10 bases lay between the germline ends. The CDR3 has 16 amino acids. Germline V gene sequence: CDR1 SGHTA, CDR2 FQGNSA. In nucleotides, the CDR3 is TGTGCCAGCAGCTTAGGGTTCCCGTCCTCTGGAAACACCATATATTTT. This codes for CASSLGFPSSGNTIYF. Filled out from reference TRBV7-2 and TRBJ1-3, the complete variable domain reads GAGVSQSPSNKVTEKGKDVELRCDPISGHTALYWYRQSLGQGLEFLIYFQGNSAPDKSGLPSDRFSAERTGGSVSTLTIQRTQQEDSAVYLCASSLGFPSSGNTIYFGEGSWLTVV.

DNA for the CDR3: TGCGCCAGCAGTGACTCTAGTTACACAGATACGCAGTATTTT. Amino acid sequence: CASSDSSYTDTQYF. The chain recombines TRBV10-1 with TRBJ2-3; D is ambiguous. This CDR3 is 14 amino acids long. Per the germline V gene, CDR1 is WNHNN and CDR2 is SYGVQD (reference sequence). V gave up 3 bases and J gave up 2 bases, with 9 bases separating them.

This chain uses TRBV30 with TRBJ2-3, with 9 bases matching TRBD1. The length of the CDR3 is 14 residues. Germline V gives CDR1 GTSNPN, CDR2 SVGIG (reference sequence). V lost 6 bases to trimming and J lost 4 bases; unmatched junction nucleotides: 8. CDR3 amino acids: CACRRTGGADTQYF. Here the CDR3 DNA reads TGTGCCTGCCGACGCACAGGGGGCGCAGATACGCAGTATTTT.

The chain couples TRBV7-2 to TRBJ2-7; D is tentatively TRBD1 or TRBD2 (5 bases each). The V and J ends lost 2 bases and 6 bases respectively, with 20 bases between them. The CDR3 is made up of 16 amino acids. Germline CDR1 and CDR2: SGHTA and FQGNSA. The CDR3 region has the DNA TGTGCCAGCAGCTTACAAGGGACGCTTAACGTTCTCGAGCAGTACTTC. This gives the protein CASSLQGTLNVLEQYF.

The chain links TRBV6-6 to TRBJ1-5; tentative D call: TRBD1 (5 bases). Trimming stripped 5 bases from V and 7 bases from J, with 15 bases between. CDR3 size: 14 residues. Per germline, CDR1 MNHNY and CDR2 SVGAGI (reference sequence). The CDR3 region is CASSLTVRSQPQHF. CDR3 sequence (DNA): TGTGCCAGCAGTCTGACAGTCAGGTCCCAGCCCCAGCATTTT.

V usage is TRBV27 and J usage is TRBJ1-1; D is ambiguous. The CDR3 has 13 residues. The V end lost 4 bases, the J end lost 3 bases, and 9 bases lay between the germline ends. From germline, CDR1 is MNHEY and CDR2 SMNVEV (reference sequence). The CDR3 DNA follows: TGTGCCAGCAGTTCTAACTTCGACACTGAAGCTTTCTTT. Residues: CASSSNFDTEAFF.

The CDR3 here is CASSLATGTGELFF. The CDR3 coding sequence is TGTGCCAGCAGCTTAGCAACAGGGACCGGGGAGCTGTTTTTT. V usage is TRBV11-3 and J usage is TRBJ2-2, with TRBD1 as a possible D gene (6 bases). Trimming left V 1 base short and J 5 bases short, with 8 bases between. The CDR3 consists of 14 residues. CDR1 is SGHNT and CDR2 is YENEEA in the germline V gene. The whole variable domain, filled in from reference TRBV11-3 and TRBJ2-2, reads EAGVVQSPRYKIIEKKQPVAFWCNPISGHNTLYWYLQNLGQGPELLIRYENEEAVDDSQLPKDRFSAERLKGVDSTLKIQPAELGDSAVYLCASSLATGTGELFFGEGSRLTVL.